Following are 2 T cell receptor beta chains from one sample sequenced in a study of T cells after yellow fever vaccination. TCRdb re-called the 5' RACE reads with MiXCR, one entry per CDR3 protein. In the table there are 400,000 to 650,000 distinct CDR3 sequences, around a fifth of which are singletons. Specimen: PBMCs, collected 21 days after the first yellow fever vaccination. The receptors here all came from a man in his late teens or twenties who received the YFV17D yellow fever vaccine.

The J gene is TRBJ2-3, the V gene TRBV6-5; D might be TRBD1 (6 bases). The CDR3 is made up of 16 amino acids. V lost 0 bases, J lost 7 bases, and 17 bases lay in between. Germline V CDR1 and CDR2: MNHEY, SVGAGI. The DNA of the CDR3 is TGTGCCAGCAGTTACTCAGGGGGACACACCCGTAATACGCAGTATTTT. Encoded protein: CASSYSGGHTRNTQYF.

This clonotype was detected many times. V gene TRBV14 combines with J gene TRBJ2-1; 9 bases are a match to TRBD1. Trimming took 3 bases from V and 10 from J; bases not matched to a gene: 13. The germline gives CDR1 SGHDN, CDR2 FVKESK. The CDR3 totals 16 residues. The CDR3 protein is CASSHTHRGRSGEQFF. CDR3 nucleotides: TGTGCCAGCAGCCATACCCACAGGGGGCGGTCAGGCGAGCAGTTCTTC.